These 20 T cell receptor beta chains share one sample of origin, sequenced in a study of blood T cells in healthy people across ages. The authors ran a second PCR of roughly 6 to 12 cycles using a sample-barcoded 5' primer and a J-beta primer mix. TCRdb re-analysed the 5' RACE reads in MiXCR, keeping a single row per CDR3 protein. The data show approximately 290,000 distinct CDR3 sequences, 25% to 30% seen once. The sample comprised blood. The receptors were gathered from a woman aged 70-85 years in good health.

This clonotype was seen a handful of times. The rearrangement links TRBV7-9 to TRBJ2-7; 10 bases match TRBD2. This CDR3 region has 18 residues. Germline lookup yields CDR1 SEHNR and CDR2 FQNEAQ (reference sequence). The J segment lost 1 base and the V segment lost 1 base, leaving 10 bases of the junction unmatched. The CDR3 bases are TGTGCCAGCAGCTTAGGAGCTAGCGGGAGTGACAAGTCCTACGAGCAGTACTTC. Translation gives CASSLGASGSDKSYEQYF.

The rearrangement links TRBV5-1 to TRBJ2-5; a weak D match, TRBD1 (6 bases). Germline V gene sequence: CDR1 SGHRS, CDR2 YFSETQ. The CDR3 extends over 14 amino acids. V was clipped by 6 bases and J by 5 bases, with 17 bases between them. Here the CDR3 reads CASNLNRAGETQYF. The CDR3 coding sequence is TGCGCCAGCAATCTAAACAGGGCTGGGGAGACCCAGTACTTC.

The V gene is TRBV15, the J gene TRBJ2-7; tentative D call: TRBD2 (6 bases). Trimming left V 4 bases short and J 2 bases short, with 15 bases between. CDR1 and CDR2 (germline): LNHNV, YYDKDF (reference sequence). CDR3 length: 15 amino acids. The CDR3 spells CATSKGLATAYEQYF. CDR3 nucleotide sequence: TGTGCCACCAGCAAGGGACTTGCCACCGCCTACGAGCAGTACTTC.

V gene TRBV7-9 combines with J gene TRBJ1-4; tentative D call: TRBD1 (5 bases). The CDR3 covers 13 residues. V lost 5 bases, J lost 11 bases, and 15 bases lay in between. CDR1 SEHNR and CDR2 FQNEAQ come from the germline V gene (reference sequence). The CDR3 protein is CASSLSRDSKLFF. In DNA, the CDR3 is TGTGCCAGCAGCCTATCCCGGGACTCTAAACTGTTTTTT.

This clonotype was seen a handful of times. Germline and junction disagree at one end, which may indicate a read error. DNA for the CDR3: TGTGCCAGCAGCCTTGGGACGGAGGCGGGGGCCAACGTCCTGGCTTTC. Encoded protein: CASSLGTEAGANVLAF. This rearrangement joins TRBV5-6 to TRBJ2-6, with a weak D call TRBD2 (7 bases). This CDR3 is 16 amino acids long. The germline V gene has CDR1 SGHDT and CDR2 YYEEEE.

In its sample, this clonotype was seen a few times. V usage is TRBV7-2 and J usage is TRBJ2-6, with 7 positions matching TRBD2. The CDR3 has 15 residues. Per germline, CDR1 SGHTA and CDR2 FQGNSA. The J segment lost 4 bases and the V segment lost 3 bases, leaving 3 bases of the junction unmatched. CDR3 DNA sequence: TGTGCCAGCAGCTTGGGAGGGCGCGGGGCCAACGTCCTGACTTTC. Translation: CASSLGGRGANVLTF.

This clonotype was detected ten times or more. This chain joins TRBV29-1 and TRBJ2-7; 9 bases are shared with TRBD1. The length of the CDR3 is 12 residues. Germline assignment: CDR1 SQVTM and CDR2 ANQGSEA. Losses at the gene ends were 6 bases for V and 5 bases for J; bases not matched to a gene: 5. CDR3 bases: TGCAGCGTAACAGGGGGCAGCCACGAGCAGTACTTC. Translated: CSVTGGSHEQYF.

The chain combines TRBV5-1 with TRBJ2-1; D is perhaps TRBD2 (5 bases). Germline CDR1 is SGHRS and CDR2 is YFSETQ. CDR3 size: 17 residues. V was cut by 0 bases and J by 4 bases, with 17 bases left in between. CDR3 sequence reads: CASSLVGTGLIYNEQFF. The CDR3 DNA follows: TGCGCCAGCAGCTTGGTTGGCACCGGACTGATTTACAATGAGCAGTTCTTC.

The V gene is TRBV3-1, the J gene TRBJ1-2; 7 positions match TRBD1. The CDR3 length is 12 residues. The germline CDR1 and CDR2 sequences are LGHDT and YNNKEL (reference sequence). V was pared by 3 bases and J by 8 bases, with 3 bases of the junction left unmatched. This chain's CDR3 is CASSQTTGGYTF. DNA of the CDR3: TGTGCCAGCAGCCAGACGACAGGGGGCTACACCTTC.

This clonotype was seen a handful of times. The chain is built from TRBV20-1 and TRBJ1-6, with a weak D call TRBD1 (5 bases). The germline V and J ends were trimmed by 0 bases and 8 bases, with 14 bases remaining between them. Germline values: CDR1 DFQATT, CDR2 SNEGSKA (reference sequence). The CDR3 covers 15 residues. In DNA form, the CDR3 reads TGCAGTGCTAGAGACGATAGACAGAATTATTCACCCCTCCACTTT. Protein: CSARDDRQNYSPLHF.

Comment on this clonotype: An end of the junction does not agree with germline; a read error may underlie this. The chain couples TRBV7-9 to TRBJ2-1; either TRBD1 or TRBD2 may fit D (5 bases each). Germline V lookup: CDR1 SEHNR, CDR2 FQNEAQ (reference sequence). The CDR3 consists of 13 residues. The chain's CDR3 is CAINRDQDNERFF. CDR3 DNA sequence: TGTGCCATCAACCGGGACCAAGACAATGAGCGGTTCTTC.

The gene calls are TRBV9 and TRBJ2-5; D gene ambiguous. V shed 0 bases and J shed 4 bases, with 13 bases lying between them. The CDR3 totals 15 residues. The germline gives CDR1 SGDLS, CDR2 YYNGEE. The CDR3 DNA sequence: TGTGCCAGCAGCGTAGATATCAGTCCTGGAGAGACCCAGTACTTC. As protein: CASSVDISPGETQYF.

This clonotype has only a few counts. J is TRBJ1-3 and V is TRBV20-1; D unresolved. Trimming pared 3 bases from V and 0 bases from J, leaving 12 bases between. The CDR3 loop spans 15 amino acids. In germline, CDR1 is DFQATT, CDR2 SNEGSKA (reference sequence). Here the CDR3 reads CSASPSISSGNTIYF. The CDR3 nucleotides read TGCAGTGCTAGCCCCTCCATTAGCTCTGGAAACACCATATATTTT.

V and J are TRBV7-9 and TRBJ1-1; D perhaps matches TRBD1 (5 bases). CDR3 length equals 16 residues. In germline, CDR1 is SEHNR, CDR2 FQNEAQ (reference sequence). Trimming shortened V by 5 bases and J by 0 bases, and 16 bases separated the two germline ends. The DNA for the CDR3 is TGTGCCAGCAGCCCCCGTCGGCCGGGGCTGAACACTGAAGCTTTCTTT. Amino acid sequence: CASSPRRPGLNTEAFF.

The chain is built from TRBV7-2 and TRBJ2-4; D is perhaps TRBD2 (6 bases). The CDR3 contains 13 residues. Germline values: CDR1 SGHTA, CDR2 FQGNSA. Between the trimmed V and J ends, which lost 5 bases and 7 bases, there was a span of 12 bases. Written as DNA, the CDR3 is TGTGCCAGCAGCGCCCAGGACTACAACATTCAGTACTTC. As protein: CASSAQDYNIQYF.

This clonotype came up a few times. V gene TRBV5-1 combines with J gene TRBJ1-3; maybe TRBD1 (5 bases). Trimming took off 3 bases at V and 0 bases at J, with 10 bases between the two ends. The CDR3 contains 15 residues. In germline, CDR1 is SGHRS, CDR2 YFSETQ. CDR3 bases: TGCGCCAGCAGCTCCATGGGGGTCTCTGGAAACACCATATATTTT. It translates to CASSSMGVSGNTIYF. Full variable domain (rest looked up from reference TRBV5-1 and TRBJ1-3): KAGVTQTPRYLIKTRGQQVTLSCSPISGHRSVSWYQQTPGQGLQFLFEYFSETQRNKGNFPGRFSGRQFSNSRSEMNVSTLELGDSALYLCASSSMGVSGNTIYFGEGSWLTVV.

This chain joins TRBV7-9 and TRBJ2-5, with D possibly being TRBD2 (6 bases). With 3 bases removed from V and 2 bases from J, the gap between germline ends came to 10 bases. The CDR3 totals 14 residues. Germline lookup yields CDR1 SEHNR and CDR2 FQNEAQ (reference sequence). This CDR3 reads CASSFAGPQETQYF. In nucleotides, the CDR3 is TGTGCCAGCAGCTTTGCGGGGCCTCAAGAGACCCAGTACTTC.

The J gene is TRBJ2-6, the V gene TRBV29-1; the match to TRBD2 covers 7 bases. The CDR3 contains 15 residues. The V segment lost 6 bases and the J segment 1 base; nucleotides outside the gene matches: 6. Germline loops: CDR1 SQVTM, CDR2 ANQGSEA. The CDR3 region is CSVPMGGSGANVLTF. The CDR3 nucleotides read TGCAGCGTACCTATGGGGGGGTCTGGGGCCAACGTCCTGACTTTC. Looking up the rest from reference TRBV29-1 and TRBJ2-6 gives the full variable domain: SAVISQKPSRDICQRGTSLTIQCQVDSQVTMMFWYRQQPGQSLTLIATANQGSEATYESGFVIDKFPISRPNLTFSTLTVSNMSPEDSSIYLCSVPMGGSGANVLTFGAGSRLTVL.

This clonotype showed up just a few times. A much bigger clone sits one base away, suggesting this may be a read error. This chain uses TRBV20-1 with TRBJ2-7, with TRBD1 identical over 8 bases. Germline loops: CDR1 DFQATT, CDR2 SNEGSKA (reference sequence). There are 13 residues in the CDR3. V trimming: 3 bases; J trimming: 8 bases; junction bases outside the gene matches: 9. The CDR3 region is CSASYQGAGKQYF. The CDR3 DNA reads TGCAGTGCTAGCTACCAGGGGGCTGGCAAGCAGTACTTC.

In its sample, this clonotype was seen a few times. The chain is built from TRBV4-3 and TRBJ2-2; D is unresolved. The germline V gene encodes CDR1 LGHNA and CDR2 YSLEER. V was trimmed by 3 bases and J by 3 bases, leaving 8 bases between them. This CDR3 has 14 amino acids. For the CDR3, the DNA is TGCGCCAGCAGCCATGCCCGATACACCGGGGAGCTGTTTTTT. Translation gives CASSHARYTGELFF.